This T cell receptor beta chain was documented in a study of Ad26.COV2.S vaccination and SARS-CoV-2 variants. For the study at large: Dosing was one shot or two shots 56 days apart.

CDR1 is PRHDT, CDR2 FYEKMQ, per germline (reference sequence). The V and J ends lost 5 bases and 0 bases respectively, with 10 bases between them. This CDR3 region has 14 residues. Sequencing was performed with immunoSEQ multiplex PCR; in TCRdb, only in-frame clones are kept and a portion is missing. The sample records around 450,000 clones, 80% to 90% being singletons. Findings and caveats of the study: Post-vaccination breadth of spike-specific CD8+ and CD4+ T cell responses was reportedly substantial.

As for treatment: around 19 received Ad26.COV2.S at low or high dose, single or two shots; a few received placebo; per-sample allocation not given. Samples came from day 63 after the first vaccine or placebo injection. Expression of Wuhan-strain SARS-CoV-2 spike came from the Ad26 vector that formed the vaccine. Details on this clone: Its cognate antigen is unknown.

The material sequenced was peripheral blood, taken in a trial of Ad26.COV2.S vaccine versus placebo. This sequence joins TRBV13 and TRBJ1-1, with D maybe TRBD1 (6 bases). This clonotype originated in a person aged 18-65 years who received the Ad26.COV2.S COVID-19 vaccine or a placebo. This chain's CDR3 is CASSAGQLNTEAFF. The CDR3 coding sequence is TGTGCCAGCAGCGCCGGACAGTTGAACACTGAAGCTTTCTTT.